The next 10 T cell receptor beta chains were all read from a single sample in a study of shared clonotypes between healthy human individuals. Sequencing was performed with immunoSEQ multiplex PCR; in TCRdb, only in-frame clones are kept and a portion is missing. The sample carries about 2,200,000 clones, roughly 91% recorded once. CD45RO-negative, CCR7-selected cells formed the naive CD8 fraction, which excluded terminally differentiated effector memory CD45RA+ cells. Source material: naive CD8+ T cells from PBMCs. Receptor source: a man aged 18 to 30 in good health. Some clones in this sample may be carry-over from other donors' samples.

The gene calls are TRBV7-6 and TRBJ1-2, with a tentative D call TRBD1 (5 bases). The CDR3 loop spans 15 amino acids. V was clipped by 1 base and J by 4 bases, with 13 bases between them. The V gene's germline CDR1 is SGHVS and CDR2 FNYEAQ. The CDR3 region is CASSLGEGDFYGYTF. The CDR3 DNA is TGTGCCAGCAGCTTAGGAGAAGGGGACTTCTATGGCTACACCTTC.

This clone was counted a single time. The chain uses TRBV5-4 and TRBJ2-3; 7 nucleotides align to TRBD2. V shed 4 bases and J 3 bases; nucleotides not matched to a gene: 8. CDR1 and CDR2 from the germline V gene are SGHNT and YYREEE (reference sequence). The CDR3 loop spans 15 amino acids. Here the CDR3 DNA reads TGTGCCAGCAGCCCGGGGCGGGAGAAGACAGATACGCAGTATTTT. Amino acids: CASSPGREKTDTQYF.

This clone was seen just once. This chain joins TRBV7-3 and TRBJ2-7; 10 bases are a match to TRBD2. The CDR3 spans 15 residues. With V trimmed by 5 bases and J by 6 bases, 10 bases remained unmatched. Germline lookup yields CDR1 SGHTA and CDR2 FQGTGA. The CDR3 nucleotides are TGTGCCAGCAGCGACGAACTAGCGGGACTTGGCGAGCAGTACTTC. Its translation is CASSDELAGLGEQYF.

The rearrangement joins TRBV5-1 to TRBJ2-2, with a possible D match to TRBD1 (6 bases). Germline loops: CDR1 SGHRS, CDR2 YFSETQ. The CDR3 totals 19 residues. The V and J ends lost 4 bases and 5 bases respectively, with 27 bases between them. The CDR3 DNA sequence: TGCGCCAGCAGCCCCCCCGCGACAGGTTTTCATTTTTCTACCGGGGAGCTGTTTTTT. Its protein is CASSPPATGFHFSTGELFF.

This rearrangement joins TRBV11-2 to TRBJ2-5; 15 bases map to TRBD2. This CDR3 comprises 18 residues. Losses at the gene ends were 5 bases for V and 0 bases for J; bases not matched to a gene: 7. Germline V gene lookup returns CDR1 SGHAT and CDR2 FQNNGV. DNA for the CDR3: TGTGCCAGCAGCCTAGGGACTAGCGGGAGGCCGGACCAAGAGACCCAGTACTTC. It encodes CASSLGTSGRPDQETQYF.

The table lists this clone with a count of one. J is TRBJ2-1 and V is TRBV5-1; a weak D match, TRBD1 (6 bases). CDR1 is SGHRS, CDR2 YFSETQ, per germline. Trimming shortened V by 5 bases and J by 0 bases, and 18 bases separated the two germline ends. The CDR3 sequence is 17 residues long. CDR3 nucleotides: TGCGCCAGCAGTTCGAGTGACAGGAACCCCTCCTACAATGAGCAGTTCTTC. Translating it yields CASSSSDRNPSYNEQFF.

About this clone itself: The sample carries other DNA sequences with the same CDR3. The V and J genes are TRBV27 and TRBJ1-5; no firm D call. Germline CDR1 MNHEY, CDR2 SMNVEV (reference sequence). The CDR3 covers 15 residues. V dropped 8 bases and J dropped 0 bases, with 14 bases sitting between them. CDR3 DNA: TGTGCCAGCCGAGAGGGAGCCTATAGCAATCAGCCCCAGCATTTT. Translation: CASREGAYSNQPQHF.

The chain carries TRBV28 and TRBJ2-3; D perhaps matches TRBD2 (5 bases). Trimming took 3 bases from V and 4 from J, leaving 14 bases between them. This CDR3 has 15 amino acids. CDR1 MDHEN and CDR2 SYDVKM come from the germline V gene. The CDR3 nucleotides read TGTGCCAGCAGTTTTACGGGATCCCACGCAGATACGCAGTATTTT. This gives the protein CASSFTGSHADTQYF.

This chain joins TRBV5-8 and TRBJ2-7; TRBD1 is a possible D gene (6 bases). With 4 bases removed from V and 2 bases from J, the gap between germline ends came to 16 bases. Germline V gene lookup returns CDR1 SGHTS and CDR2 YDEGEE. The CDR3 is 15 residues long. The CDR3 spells CASSQANRVAYEQYF. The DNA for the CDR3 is TGTGCCAGCAGCCAGGCCAACAGGGTGGCCTACGAGCAGTACTTC.

The DNA for the CDR3 is TGTGCCAGCAGTCCCTGGACCGCTAACGGAGAGACCCAGTACTTC. It translates to CASSPWTANGETQYF. This sequence joins TRBV27 and TRBJ2-5, with D unclear. CDR1 MNHEY and CDR2 SMNVEV come from the germline V gene (reference sequence). V was trimmed by 5 bases and J by 4 bases, leaving 17 bases between them. CDR3 length: 15 residues.